These 24 T cell receptor beta chains share one sample of origin, sequenced in a study of blood T cell repertoires in COVID-19. Clones were sequenced by immunoSEQ multiplex PCR, and TCRdb holds only the in-frame ones, with some missing. The repertoire holds roughly 200,000 clones, with about 90% as singletons. Material for sequencing was peripheral blood. The receptors derive from a man aged 50-60 years with acute or convalescent COVID-19.

V usage is TRBV18 and J usage is TRBJ2-3; D perhaps matches TRBD1 (6 bases). The V gene lost 2 bases and the J gene lost 5 bases, with 14 bases spanning the gap. The CDR3 length is 15 residues. The germline gives CDR1 KGHSH, CDR2 LQKENI. CDR3 protein: CASSPGLGAGDTQYF. The CDR3 DNA is TGTGCCAGCTCACCAGGCTTGGGGGCAGGAGATACGCAGTATTTT.

The chain combines TRBV30 with TRBJ2-3, with TRBD2 identical over 8 bases. J gave up 2 bases and V 8 bases, and 6 bases lay outside the gene matches. The CDR3 is 13 residues long. CDR1 and CDR2 (germline): GTSNPN, SVGIG (reference sequence). The CDR3 region has the DNA TGTGCCCTCGGGGGGGGTGTCACAGATACGCAGTATTTT. It yields the protein CALGGGVTDTQYF.

This chain uses TRBV2 with TRBJ1-2, with D perhaps TRBD1 (6 bases). The CDR3 sequence is 13 residues long. V lost 6 bases to trimming and J lost 4 bases, with 12 bases between them. Germline V gene data show CDR1 as SNHLY and CDR2 as FYNNEI. CDR3 sequence: CASRAGVAYGYTF. The CDR3 region has the DNA TGTGCCAGCAGGGCAGGGGTGGCCTATGGCTACACCTTC.

The chain has TRBV7-2 and TRBJ1-3, with a possible D match to TRBD1 (6 bases). CDR1 is SGHTA, CDR2 FQGNSA, per germline. V was trimmed by 5 bases and J by 0 bases, leaving 11 bases between them. The CDR3 runs 15 residues. The CDR3 spells CASSPQGTSGNTIYF. The CDR3 region has the DNA TGTGCCAGCAGCCCTCAGGGGACCTCTGGAAACACCATATATTTT.

This chain joins TRBV19 and TRBJ1-5; 10 bases agree with TRBD1. The length of the CDR3 is 15 residues. Germline V CDR1 and CDR2: LNHDA, SQIVND (reference sequence). V shed 4 bases and J 4 bases; nucleotides not matched to a gene: 4. The CDR3 here is CASSNDRGPNQPQHF. CDR3 in DNA: TGTGCCAGTAGTAACGACAGGGGGCCAAATCAGCCCCAGCATTTT.

The chain has TRBV6-5 and TRBJ1-2; D not resolved. Trimming cost V 7 bases and J 5 bases, with 17 bases left between them. The CDR3 consists of 14 residues. Germline-derived CDR1 and CDR2 are MNHEY and SVGAGI. CDR3 residues: CASTPGPTLYGYTF. CDR3 DNA sequence: TGTGCCAGCACCCCAGGTCCTACTCTTTATGGCTACACCTTC.

In regard to this clone: Distinct nucleotide sequences in the sample also encode this CDR3. V gene TRBV7-9 combines with J gene TRBJ1-1, with D possibly matching TRBD1 (6 bases). The CDR3 consists of 13 residues. Germline CDR1 SEHNR, CDR2 FQNEAQ (reference sequence). V lost 1 base to trimming and J lost 8 bases, with 11 bases between them. CDR3 in amino acids: CASSLVQGGEAFF. The DNA for the CDR3 is TGTGCCAGCAGCTTAGTACAGGGCGGAGAAGCTTTCTTT.

This clone was detected once. The chain combines TRBV12-5 with TRBJ2-1; 8 nucleotides match TRBD1. Germline CDR1 LGHNT, CDR2 FRNRAP. The CDR3 has 16 residues. V trimming: 1 base; J trimming: 2 bases; junction bases outside the gene matches: 4. The CDR3: CASGLARQGPYNEQFF. The CDR3 DNA follows: TGTGCTAGTGGTTTGGCCCGACAGGGGCCCTACAATGAGCAGTTCTTC.

V and J are TRBV19 and TRBJ2-7, with 14 nucleotides matching TRBD2. V trimming: 7 bases; J trimming: 7 bases; junction bases outside the gene matches: 15. Germline V lookup: CDR1 LNHDA, CDR2 SQIVND (reference sequence). This CDR3 contains 17 residues. The CDR3: CASTPGLAGAPSREQYF. The CDR3 DNA reads TGTGCCAGTACCCCGGGACTAGCGGGAGCCCCTTCGAGGGAGCAGTACTTC.

The chain links TRBV10-2 to TRBJ2-1; 7 positions agree with TRBD1. The CDR3 length is 15 residues. The V and J ends lost 5 bases and 6 bases, in that order; junction bases with no gene match: 10. Germline V gene sequence: CDR1 WSHSY, CDR2 SAAADI. The CDR3 protein is CASSPLDRDTNEQFF. CDR3 nucleotide sequence: TGCGCCAGCAGTCCATTAGACAGGGACACCAATGAGCAGTTCTTC.

This clone was recorded once. This chain joins TRBV27 and TRBJ2-3; TRBD2 matches at 10 bases. The V segment lost 9 bases and the J segment 6 bases; nucleotides outside the gene matches: 12. This CDR3 comprises 15 residues. The V gene's germline CDR1 is MNHEY and CDR2 SMNVEV (reference sequence). CDR3 protein: CASGGASGRGDTQYF. The CDR3 DNA follows: TGTGCCAGTGGGGGGGCTAGCGGGAGAGGGGATACGCAGTATTTT.

The V gene is TRBV11-2, the J gene TRBJ1-4; 7 nucleotides line up with TRBD1. The V gene's germline CDR1 is SGHAT and CDR2 FQNNGV. Trimming cost V 5 bases and J 2 bases; bases outside gene matches: 5. The CDR3 length is 15 residues. The CDR3: CASSRRGSTNEKLFF. The CDR3 coding sequence is TGTGCCAGCAGCCGCAGGGGGTCCACTAATGAAAAACTGTTTTTT.

The chain couples TRBV3-1 (or the pseudogene TRBV3-2) to TRBJ1-4; 7 bases agree with TRBD1. CDR1 is LGHDT and CDR2 is YNNKEL in the germline V gene (reference sequence). The CDR3 totals 15 residues. Losses at the gene ends were 3 bases for V and 3 bases for J; bases not matched to a gene: 4. The CDR3 reads CASSHRGKANEKLFF. For the CDR3, the DNA is TGTGCCAGCAGCCACAGGGGGAAAGCTAATGAAAAACTGTTTTTT.

The V and J genes are TRBV9 and TRBJ2-2; 10 bases are shared with TRBD2. CDR1 is SGDLS, CDR2 YYNGEE, per germline. The CDR3 sequence is 17 residues long. Losses at the gene ends were 3 bases for V and 7 bases for J; bases not matched to a gene: 12. CDR3 amino acids: CASSASSGGPLGGELFF. Here the CDR3 DNA reads TGTGCCAGCAGCGCAAGTAGCGGGGGGCCCCTAGGCGGGGAGCTGTTTTTT.

This chain uses TRBV6-1 with TRBJ1-1; maybe TRBD1 (5 bases). Trimming removed 0 bases from V and 5 bases from J, with 7 bases in between. CDR1 and CDR2 (germline): MNHNS, SASEGT. The CDR3 sequence is 13 residues long. DNA of the CDR3: TGTGCCAGCAGTGAAGCTAGGGGTACTGAAGCTTTCTTT. Protein product: CASSEARGTEAFF.

V gene TRBV4-2 combines with J gene TRBJ2-1; 7 positions agree with TRBD2. Germline assignment: CDR1 LGHNA and CDR2 YNFKEQ. J gave up 2 bases and V 3 bases, and 10 bases lay outside the gene matches. The CDR3 covers 17 residues. The CDR3 DNA sequence: TGTGCCAGCAGCCAGGATCCCAGGACTAGTCCCTACAATGAGCAGTTCTTC. Translation: CASSQDPRTSPYNEQFF.

The chain is built from TRBV19 and TRBJ1-1, with D unclear. Germline CDR1 is LNHDA and CDR2 is SQIVND (reference sequence). The V and J ends lost 6 bases and 4 bases respectively, with 6 bases between them. The CDR3 consists of 11 residues. DNA of the CDR3: TGTGCCAGTAGAGTGGCCACTGAAGCTTTCTTT. Its translation: CASRVATEAFF.

Note on this clone: One junction end disagrees with the germline gene, perhaps due to a read error. Different DNA sequences within this sample yield the same CDR3. This chain joins TRBV9 and TRBJ2-7; 11 bases are a match to TRBD2. The germline CDR1 and CDR2 sequences are SGDLS and YYNGEE. The CDR3 sequence is 16 residues long. This CDR3 reads CASSVSGTSGTYEQYF. The CDR3 bases are TGTGCCAGCAGCGTATCCGGGACTAGCGGCACCTACGAGCAGTATTTC.

The V and J genes are TRBV11-3 and TRBJ2-2; 8 bases line up with TRBD1. The CDR3 spans 16 residues. The V segment lost 4 bases and the J segment 0 bases; nucleotides outside the gene matches: 4. Germline V gene data show CDR1 as SGHNT and CDR2 as YENEEA. CDR3 DNA: TGTGCCAGCAGCTACAGGGGGAGTGCGAACACCGGGGAGCTGTTTTTT. Translation gives CASSYRGSANTGELFF.

The chain is built from TRBV5-1 and TRBJ2-5; 8 bases align to TRBD2. Germline assignment: CDR1 SGHRS and CDR2 YFSETQ. Unmatched junction bases numbered 4, after V lost 1 base and J lost 2 bases. This CDR3 comprises 15 residues. CDR3 loop: CASSLRASGQETQYF. The CDR3 DNA reads TGCGCCAGCAGCTTGAGGGCTAGCGGGCAAGAGACCCAGTACTTC.

This chain links TRBV27 with TRBJ2-7; D may be TRBD1 (6 bases). The germline CDR1 and CDR2 sequences are MNHEY and SMNVEV (reference sequence). The CDR3 length is 13 residues. V was shortened by 8 bases and J by 5 bases, with 16 bases between the two germline ends. CDR3 protein: CASSRDRNDEQYF. CDR3 DNA sequence: TGTGCCAGCTCCCGAGACAGGAATGACGAGCAGTACTTC.

The V and J genes are TRBV12-5 and TRBJ2-3; TRBD2 might be the D (6 bases). Germline-derived CDR1 and CDR2 are LGHNT and FRNRAP. Trimming stripped 9 bases from V and 4 bases from J, with 14 bases between. CDR3 size: 13 residues. For the CDR3, the DNA is TGTGCTAGCGCCGGCGGGGTCGCAGATACGCAGTATTTT. Protein product: CASAGGVADTQYF.

This rearrangement joins TRBV18 to TRBJ1-4; no clear D. Looked up from germline, CDR1 is KGHSH and CDR2 is LQKENI. Trimming shortened V by 0 bases and J by 8 bases, and 10 bases separated the two germline ends. This CDR3 region has 14 residues. The CDR3 DNA reads TGTGCCAGCTCACCACCGGGGAGCCGCGAAAAACTGTTTTTT. Its protein product is CASSPPGSREKLFF.

The V call is TRBV9, the J call TRBJ2-5, with 7 nucleotides matching TRBD1. Losses at the gene ends were 5 bases for V and 6 bases for J; bases not matched to a gene: 4. The CDR3 is 12 residues long. Germline assignment: CDR1 SGDLS and CDR2 YYNGEE. The CDR3, as DNA: TGTGCCAGCAGAGGGGACAGTCAGACCCAGTACTTC. Amino acids: CASRGDSQTQYF. The full variable domain, its missing parts supplied by reference TRBV9 and TRBJ2-5, is DSGVTQTPKHLITATGQRVTLRCSPRSGDLSVYWYQQSLDQGLQFLIQYYNGEERAKGNILERFSAQQFPDLHSELNLSSLELGDSALYFCASRGDSQTQYFGPGTRLLVL.